A selection of T cell receptor beta chains follows, all from one sample in a study of cytomegalovirus exposure and HLA in healthy donors. Libraries were prepared by immunoSEQ multiplex PCR; TCRdb keeps only in-frame clonotypes and omits some of them. Counted here are about 190,000 clones, approximately 84% occurring once; the ten biggest clones make up around 4%. The source material was PBMCs. These receptors all stem from a man aged 50 or older in good health and CMV-seronegative. Both conserved end residues are part of each CDR3. The D gene is left open where the match is weak. Only some rows state a clone size, as once, few, many or a class for expanded clones.

J: TRBJ2-3
V: TRBV5-6
D: .
size: .
DNA: TGTGCCAGCAGCTTGGATTGGGCGGGGCGAAGCACAGATACGCAGTATTTT
CDR3: CASSLDWAGRSTDTQYF

J: TRBJ2-7
V: TRBV2
D: TRBD1
size: .
DNA: TGTGCCACCGGACGGGACAGGGGCGCCTACGAGCAGTACTTC
CDR3: CATGRDRGAYEQYF

J: TRBJ2-7
V: TRBV5-1
D: TRBD1
size: .
DNA: TGCGCCAGCAGCTTGGGGGGACAGGGCTCCTACGAGCAGTACTTC
CDR3: CASSLGGQGSYEQYF

J: TRBJ1-2
V: TRBV5-1
D: .
size: .
DNA: TGCGCCAGTCGCCGGGACCCGGAGGGGGGCTACACCTTC
CDR3: CASRRDPEGGYTF

J: TRBJ2-2
V: TRBV29-1
D: TRBD2
size: .
DNA: TGCAGCGCCGGGGGGGCGGGGCCGGGCACCGGGGAGCTGTTTTTT
CDR3: CSAGGAGPGTGELFF

J: TRBJ1-1
V: TRBV19
D: TRBD1
size: .
DNA: TGTGCCAGTAGTATAGGGGGACAGACTGAAGCTTTCTTT
CDR3: CASSIGGQTEAFF

J: TRBJ2-5
V: TRBV6-1
D: .
size: .
DNA: TGTGCCAGCAGTGTAAATCCGGGGAGGACCGTTTGGGGGACCCAGTACTTC
CDR3: CASSVNPGRTVWGTQYF

J: TRBJ2-4
V: TRBV7-8
D: .
size: .
DNA: TGTGCCAGCAGCTTAACCAGGATGAATCAGTACTTC
CDR3: CASSLTRMNQYF

J: TRBJ2-1
V: TRBV4-1
D: .
size: .
DNA: TGCGCCAGCAGCCAGTCCGGTACTTACAATGAGCAGTTCTTC
CDR3: CASSQSGTYNEQFF

J: TRBJ2-7
V: TRBV19
D: TRBD2
size: .
DNA: TGTGCCAGTAGTATAGACAGCGGGGCCTCCTACGAGCAGTACTTC
CDR3: CASSIDSGASYEQYF

J: TRBJ1-5
V: TRBV7-2
D: .
size: few
DNA: TGTGCCAGCAGCTTAGGGGGCGGGGGGGAGAGGCCCCAGCATTTT
CDR3: CASSLGGGGERPQHF

J: TRBJ1-6
V: TRBV7-9
D: .
size: .
DNA: TGTTCCAGCAGCTTAGGATCGGGGACCCTCCACTTT
CDR3: CSSSLGSGTLHF

J: TRBJ1-1
V: TRBV6-5
D: .
size: .
DNA: TGTGCCAGCAGTTACGGGGCAGTGAACACTGAAGCTTTCTTT
CDR3: CASSYGAVNTEAFF

J: TRBJ2-7
V: TRBV6-5
D: TRBD2
size: .
DNA: TGTGCCTCCCGCGGGCGACTAGCGGGGCGCTACGAGCAGTACTTC
CDR3: CASRGRLAGRYEQYF

J: TRBJ2-7
V: TRBV30
D: TRBD1
size: .
DNA: TGTGCCTGGAGTGCCCTACAGGGGCATTACTTC
CDR3: CAWSALQGHYF

J: TRBJ2-3
V: TRBV27
D: TRBD2
size: .
DNA: TGTGCCAGCAGCGGGAGGTCAGATACGCAGTATTTT
CDR3: CASSGRSDTQYF

J: TRBJ1-2
V: TRBV5-1
D: TRBD1
size: .
DNA: TGCGCCAGCAGCTTGAGGACAGGGGCCAATGGCTACACCTTC
CDR3: CASSLRTGANGYTF